Following are 27 T cell receptor beta chains from one sample sequenced in a study of blood T cell repertoires in COVID-19. Sequenced by immunoSEQ multiplex PCR; TCRdb stores in-frame clones only, minus some. The table has more than 35,000 clones, 70% to 90% seen once. Sequenced: peripheral blood. All receptors come from a man in his 70s with active COVID-19.

The J gene is TRBJ2-1, the V gene TRBV5-4, with 14 positions matching TRBD2. V was pared by 4 bases and J by 8 bases, with 5 bases of the junction left unmatched. The CDR3 sequence is 15 residues long. The V gene's germline CDR1 is SGHNT and CDR2 YYREEE (reference sequence). The CDR3 coding sequence is TGTGCCAGCAGCCAGCCGGGACTAGCGGGGGATGAGCAGTTCTTC. Translating it yields CASSQPGLAGDEQFF. Complete variable domain (other parts from reference TRBV5-4 and TRBJ2-1): ETGVTQSPTHLIKTRGQQVTLRCSSQSGHNTVSWYQQALGQGPQFIFQYYREEENGRGNFPPRFSGLQFPNYSSELNVNALELDDSALYLCASSQPGLAGDEQFFGPGTRLTVL.

In its sample, this clone was seen once. The CDR3 nucleotides are TGTGCCAGCAACCCCCCAAAGACCCAGTACTTC. Amino acids: CASNPPKTQYF. This sequence joins TRBV6-2 or TRBV6-3 and TRBJ2-5; D gene ambiguous. The CDR3 totals 11 residues. V lost 7 bases and J 6 bases, leaving 9 bases between the germline ends. Germline values: CDR1 MNHEY, CDR2 SVGEGT.

The rearrangement joins TRBV19 to TRBJ1-5; D possibly corresponds to TRBD1 (5 bases). Germline CDR1 and CDR2: LNHDA and SQIVND (reference sequence). This CDR3 is 16 amino acids long. V lost 2 bases to trimming and J lost 3 bases, with 14 bases between them. For the CDR3, the DNA is TGTGCCAGTAGTATATCCGGCGGCAGGGACAATCAGCCCCAGCATTTT. Protein sequence: CASSISGGRDNQPQHF. The complete variable domain, with remaining parts taken from reference TRBV19 and TRBJ1-5, reads DGGITQSPKYLFRKEGQNVTLSCEQNLNHDAMYWYRQDPGQGLRLIYYSQIVNDFQKGDIAEGYSVSREKKESFPLTVTSAQKNPTAFYLCASSISGGRDNQPQHFGDGTRLSIL.

The J gene is TRBJ2-1, the V gene TRBV28, with D tentatively TRBD2 (6 bases). CDR3 length: 13 residues. CDR1 MDHEN and CDR2 SYDVKM come from the germline V gene. The germline V and J ends were trimmed by 2 bases and 4 bases, with 6 bases remaining between them. Here the CDR3 reads CASSLAGYNEQFF. CDR3 nucleotides: TGTGCCAGCAGTTTAGCGGGGTACAATGAGCAGTTCTTC. Supplemented by reference TRBV28 and TRBJ2-1, the full variable domain reads DVKVTQSSRYLVKRTGEKVFLECVQDMDHENMFWYRQDPGLGLRLIYFSYDVKMKEKGDIPEGYSVSREKKERFSLILESASTNQTSMYLCASSLAGYNEQFFGPGTRLTVL.

This clone was found once. The chain couples TRBV2 to TRBJ2-1; 10 positions match TRBD1. This CDR3 is 15 amino acids long. The germline V gene has CDR1 SNHLY and CDR2 FYNNEI. V lost 5 bases to trimming and J lost 6 bases; unmatched junction nucleotides: 7. DNA of the CDR3: TGTGCCAGCAGTCGTGACAGGGGGCGAGGCAATGAGCAGTTCTTC. Its translation: CASSRDRGRGNEQFF.

This clone was found a few times. This chain connects TRBV7-9 to TRBJ2-7; the match to TRBD2 covers 15 bases. Trimming took 4 bases from V and 4 from J; bases not matched to a gene: 5. Germline V gives CDR1 SEHNR, CDR2 FQNEAQ (reference sequence). This CDR3 region has 16 residues. As DNA, the CDR3 is TGTGCCAGCAGCTGGACTAGCGGGAGGGACTCGTACGAGCAGTACTTC. It yields the protein CASSWTSGRDSYEQYF.

In nucleotides, the CDR3 is TGTGCCAGCAGCTTAGGGCAGGGACGGGGGACTGAAGCTTTCTTT. This gives the protein CASSLGQGRGTEAFF. The J gene is TRBJ1-1, the V gene TRBV7-3; TRBD1 might be the D (5 bases). The CDR3 extends over 15 amino acids. Trimming took 2 bases from V and 5 from J, leaving 15 bases between them. CDR1 and CDR2 (germline): SGHTA, FQGTGA.

This clone came up once. The rearrangement joins TRBV28 to TRBJ2-7; D is ambiguous. CDR3 length: 13 amino acids. Deletions cut 8 bases from V and 0 bases from J, with 11 bases between. CDR1 and CDR2 from the germline V gene are MDHEN and SYDVKM. The CDR3 is CASLEASSYEQYF. In DNA form, the CDR3 reads TGTGCCAGCTTGGAAGCTAGCTCCTACGAGCAGTACTTC. The whole variable domain, remainder taken from reference TRBV28 and TRBJ2-7, is DVKVTQSSRYLVKRTGEKVFLECVQDMDHENMFWYRQDPGLGLRLIYFSYDVKMKEKGDIPEGYSVSREKKERFSLILESASTNQTSMYLCASLEASSYEQYFGPGTRLTVT.

This chain joins TRBV18 and TRBJ2-3; 12 bases are shared with TRBD2. The V segment lost 6 bases and the J segment 3 bases; nucleotides outside the gene matches: 7. The V gene's germline CDR1 is KGHSH and CDR2 LQKENI. There are 16 residues in the CDR3. As DNA, the CDR3 is TGTGCCAGCTCGCGACTAGCGGGAGATAAGACAGATACGCAGTATTTT. As protein: CASSRLAGDKTDTQYF.

The chain links TRBV7-2 to TRBJ1-1; weak D call: TRBD1 (5 bases). The V gene's germline CDR1 is SGHTA and CDR2 FQGNSA. V shed 5 bases and J shed 8 bases, with 15 bases lying between them. The CDR3 loop spans 13 amino acids. CDR3 amino acids: CASSHQTVTEAFF. CDR3 bases: TGTGCCAGCAGCCACCAGACAGTTACCGAAGCTTTCTTT.

This clone has a single count. V and J are TRBV6-2 or TRBV6-3 and TRBJ1-5; 7 positions agree with TRBD1. The CDR3 sequence is 14 residues long. Germline V gene lookup returns CDR1 MNHEY and CDR2 SVGEGT. J lost 5 bases, V lost 2 bases, and 3 bases had no gene match. For the CDR3, the DNA is TGTGCCAGCAGTTACCTACAGGGGTATCAGCCCCAGCATTTT. Its translation: CASSYLQGYQPQHF.

The chain links TRBV4-2 to TRBJ2-7, with 9 positions matching TRBD1. The CDR3 runs to 15 residues. V lost 4 bases, J lost 2 bases, and 6 bases stayed unmatched. Germline lookup yields CDR1 LGHNA and CDR2 YNFKEQ. The CDR3 loop is CASSRGGTGTYEQYF. In DNA form, the CDR3 reads TGTGCCAGCAGCCGGGGGGGGACAGGGACCTACGAGCAGTACTTC.

CDR3 region: CASSLGSVNEQFF. CDR3 bases: TGTGCCAGCAGCTTGGGTAGCGTGAATGAGCAGTTCTTC. The rearrangement joins TRBV7-3 to TRBJ2-1, with D tentatively TRBD2 (5 bases). There are 13 residues in the CDR3. The germline gives CDR1 SGHTA, CDR2 FQGTGA. Trimming stripped 3 bases from V and 7 bases from J, with 10 bases between.

For the CDR3, the DNA is TGTGCCAGCAGGGACAGGGGGCTGGCGAACACCGGGGAGCTGTTTTTT. Protein: CASRDRGLANTGELFF. The chain joins TRBV7-9 to TRBJ2-2; 11 bases are a match to TRBD1. The CDR3 sequence is 16 residues long. Germline CDR1 and CDR2: SEHNR and FQNEAQ (reference sequence). V was pared by 6 bases and J by 0 bases, with 3 bases of the junction left unmatched.

J is TRBJ2-3 and V is TRBV7-2, with a possible D match to TRBD1 (6 bases). Germline V gives CDR1 SGHTA, CDR2 FQGNSA. With 1 base removed from V and 5 bases from J, the gap between germline ends came to 13 bases. The CDR3 spans 15 residues. The CDR3 spells CASSLGDMEIDTQYF. CDR3 DNA sequence: TGTGCCAGCAGCTTAGGGGACATGGAGATAGATACGCAGTATTTT. Full variable domain (missing parts from reference TRBV7-2 and TRBJ2-3): GAGVSQSPSNKVTEKGKDVELRCDPISGHTALYWYRQSLGQGLEFLIYFQGNSAPDKSGLPSDRFSAERTGGSVSTLTIQRTQQEDSAVYLCASSLGDMEIDTQYFGPGTRLTVL.

This chain uses TRBV6-2 or TRBV6-3 with TRBJ2-5; D is perhaps TRBD1 (6 bases). Germline V CDR1 and CDR2: MNHEY, SVGEGT. This CDR3 has 16 amino acids. Trimming stripped 0 bases from V and 4 bases from J, with 15 bases between. CDR3: CASSYSFRGPGETQYF. In DNA, the CDR3 is TGTGCCAGCAGTTACTCTTTCAGGGGTCCTGGAGAGACCCAGTACTTC.

The rearrangement joins TRBV28 to TRBJ2-4, with a tentative D call TRBD1 (6 bases). The V gene lost 5 bases and the J gene lost 16 bases, with 24 bases spanning the gap. The CDR3 loop spans 14 amino acids. CDR1 MDHEN and CDR2 SYDVKM come from the germline V gene. CDR3 in amino acids: CASSPRQVEKHPYF. The CDR3 nucleotides read TGTGCCAGCAGTCCCAGACAGGTAGAAAAACACCCCTACTTC.

The chain links TRBV27 to TRBJ2-7; the match to TRBD2 covers 7 bases. The J segment lost 6 bases and the V segment lost 8 bases, leaving 13 bases of the junction unmatched. CDR1 and CDR2 from the germline V gene are MNHEY and SMNVEV (reference sequence). The CDR3 extends over 14 amino acids. The CDR3 protein is CASGKSGNPREQYF. In nucleotides, the CDR3 is TGTGCCAGCGGAAAGAGCGGGAACCCTCGCGAGCAGTACTTC.

The chain recombines TRBV11-2 with TRBJ2-7, with TRBD1 matching over 7 bases. Per germline, CDR1 SGHAT and CDR2 FQNNGV. There are 19 residues in the CDR3. The junction had 20 bases not matched to a gene; V was cut back by 2 bases and J by 4 bases. The CDR3 spells CASSLLKGIGSGGYYEQYF. In DNA, the CDR3 is TGTGCCAGCAGCTTACTGAAGGGCATCGGTTCAGGGGGATATTACGAGCAGTACTTC.

The chain joins TRBV28 to TRBJ2-7; maybe TRBD2 (6 bases). CDR1 and CDR2 (germline): MDHEN, SYDVKM. V lost 3 bases and J lost 4, with 7 bases in between. The CDR3 contains 12 residues. In DNA form, the CDR3 reads TGTGCCAGCAGTTTGGAGGGGTACGAGCAGTACTTC. Residues: CASSLEGYEQYF.

J is TRBJ1-5 and V is TRBV7-2, with D maybe TRBD1 (5 bases). The V end was cut by 5 bases, the J end by 3 bases, with 14 bases between. CDR1 SGHTA and CDR2 FQGNSA come from the germline V gene. CDR3 size: 15 residues. Here the CDR3 reads CASSLLGGSNQPQHF. CDR3 nucleotide sequence: TGTGCCAGCAGCCTCCTGGGGGGGTCCAATCAGCCCCAGCATTTT.

The chain combines TRBV6-2 or TRBV6-3 with TRBJ2-3, with 10 bases that match TRBD2. Germline assignment: CDR1 MNHEY and CDR2 SVGEGT. This CDR3 contains 17 residues. V lost 0 bases and J lost 2; bases outside the gene matches: 5. The CDR3 DNA is TGTGCCAGCAGTTACTCGTGGACTAGCGGCCCCACAGATACGCAGTATTTT. Residues: CASSYSWTSGPTDTQYF.

The V call is TRBV4-3, the J call TRBJ2-1; TRBD2 agrees at 11 bases. The CDR3 has 17 residues. The V gene end was trimmed by 4 bases and the J gene end by 4 bases; junction bases not matched to a gene: 9. Germline V gene sequence: CDR1 LGHNA, CDR2 YSLEER. This chain's CDR3 is CASSPSSGGTPYNEQFF. The CDR3 bases are TGCGCCAGCAGCCCGTCTAGCGGGGGGACCCCATACAATGAGCAGTTCTTC.

V is TRBV6-6 and J is TRBJ1-1; tentative D call: TRBD1 (5 bases). The CDR3 contains 14 residues. Germline CDR1 reads MNHNY; CDR2 reads SVGAGI (reference sequence). V was pared by 3 bases and J by 1 base, with 9 bases between. CDR3 coding DNA: TGTGCCAGCAGTTATTGGGGGGAGAACACTGAAGCTTTCTTT. Amino acids: CASSYWGENTEAFF.

This chain connects TRBV7-2 to TRBJ1-5, with a possible D match to TRBD1 (5 bases). This CDR3 spans 17 amino acids. The germline V gene has CDR1 SGHTA and CDR2 FQGNSA. V lost 1 base, J lost 6 bases, and 19 bases lay in between. The CDR3 loop reads CASSLGASGAIGQPQHF. CDR3 sequence (DNA): TGTGCCAGCAGCTTAGGGGCCTCTGGGGCTATTGGTCAGCCCCAGCATTTT.

V is TRBV7-2 and J is TRBJ2-5; possibly TRBD2 for D (5 bases). CDR1 is SGHTA, CDR2 FQGNSA, per germline. Between the trimmed V and J ends, which lost 1 base and 5 bases, there was a span of 5 bases. The CDR3 totals 12 residues. The CDR3 DNA sequence: TGTGCCAGCAGCTTAGGGAGGGAGACCCAGTACTTC. Translation gives CASSLGRETQYF.

The chain is built from TRBV7-2 and TRBJ2-7; 14 bases are shared with TRBD2. Germline V gene data show CDR1 as SGHTA and CDR2 as FQGNSA. V shed 10 bases, J shed 9 bases, and the junction held 17 bases outside the gene matches. The CDR3 spans 16 residues. The chain's CDR3 is CATRLAGGPLRTPQYF. The CDR3 nucleotides are TGTGCCACCAGACTAGCGGGAGGGCCGCTCCGAACCCCGCAGTACTTC.